This record covers a single TCR beta chain. The sample belongs to a study of spatial heterogeneity in lung cancer. Study overall: A consistent excess of beta-chain over alpha-chain sequences was detected.

Specified time point: blood at routine non-recurrence follow-up after resection. In germline, CDR1 is GTSNPN, CDR2 SVGIG (reference sequence). Trimming removed 2 bases from V and 0 bases from J, with 7 bases in between. The CDR3 runs to 13 residues. The presence of a unique molecular identifier marked each TCR cDNA molecule. One entry per CDR3 protein, called by TCRdb with MiXCR from the 5' RACE reads. Here the sample spans over 95,000 distinct CDR3 sequences, more than 10% being singletons. This TCR was recovered from a female donor with early-stage non-small cell lung cancer. This chain uses TRBV30 with TRBJ1-1; D uncertain. The specimen was PBMCs, collected at follow-up. CDR3 region: CAWSNALNTEAFF. The DNA of the CDR3 is TGTGCCTGGAGTAACGCCCTGAACACTGAAGCTTTCTTT.